The sample holds one count of the clone carrying this T cell receptor (beta chain). This record belongs to a study of cytomegalovirus exposure and HLA in healthy donors. The germline gives CDR1 SEHNR, CDR2 FQNEAQ (reference sequence). The CDR3 length is 11 residues. Deletions cut 8 bases from V and 8 bases from J, with 10 bases between. The PCR made use of 60 Vbeta and 13 Jbeta primers. Data came from immunoSEQ multiplex PCR; TCRdb stores just in-frame clones and leaves some out. The table lists approximately 56,000 clones, about two thirds of them singletons, with about 22% in the top ten. This chain joins TRBV7-9 and TRBJ2-1; the D is unclear. This receptor was identified in a woman in her 50s in good health and CMV-seropositive. Sequenced: PBMCs. The CDR3, as DNA: TGTGCCAGCTCCGAGTCTTATGAGCAGTTCTTC. It yields the protein CASSESYEQFF. The complete variable domain, with remaining parts taken from reference TRBV7-9 and TRBJ2-1, reads DTGVSQNPRHKITKRGQNVTFRCDPISEHNRLYWYRQTLGQGPEFLTYFQNEAQLEKSRLLSDRFSAERPKGSFSTLEIQRTEQGDSAMYLCASSESYEQFFGPGTRLTVL.